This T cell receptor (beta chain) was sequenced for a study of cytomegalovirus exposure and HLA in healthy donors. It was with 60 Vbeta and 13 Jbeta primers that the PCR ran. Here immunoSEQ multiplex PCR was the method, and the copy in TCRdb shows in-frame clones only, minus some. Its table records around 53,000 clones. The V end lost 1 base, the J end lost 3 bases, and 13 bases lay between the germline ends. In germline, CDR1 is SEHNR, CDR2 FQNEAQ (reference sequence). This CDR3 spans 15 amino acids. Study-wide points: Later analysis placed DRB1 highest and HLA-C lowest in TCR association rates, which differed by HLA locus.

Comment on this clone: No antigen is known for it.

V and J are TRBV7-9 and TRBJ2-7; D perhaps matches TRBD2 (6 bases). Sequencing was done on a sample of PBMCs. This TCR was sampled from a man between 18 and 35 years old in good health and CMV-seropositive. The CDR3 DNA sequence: TGTGCCAGCAGCTTAGATAGGGACTCAAGCTACGAGCAGTACTTC. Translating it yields CASSLDRDSSYEQYF.